These 27 T cell receptor beta chains originate from one sample sequenced in a study of cytomegalovirus exposure and HLA in healthy donors (dated by TCRdb to 2016 to 2017). Library prep was done by the immunoSEQ multiplex PCR assay. The multiplex PCR relied on a mix of 60 forward primers for TCR Vbeta segments and 13 reverse primers for TCR Jbeta segments. What TCRdb holds here is the immuneACCESS table cut down to in-frame rearrangements. Part of the clones is not present; checked against another copy, under half of the missing clones reflect an unresolved V gene, and the others are unexplained. In this sample the table shows about 200,000 clones, around 83% of which occur a single time. Clones ranked in the top ten supply about 1.4% of the sample. Sample: PBMCs. Receptor source: a girl aged 5-17 years in good health and CMV-seronegative.

The rearrangement joins TRBV2 to TRBJ1-5; weak D call: TRBD1 (6 bases). The CDR3 is 14 amino acids. Germline lookup yields CDR1 SNHLY and CDR2 FYNNEI. The V gene lost 1 base and the J gene lost 2 bases, with 6 bases spanning the gap. For the CDR3, the DNA is TGTGCCAGCAGTGAAGACAGGGGCAATCAGCCCCAGCATTTT. Amino acids: CASSEDRGNQPQHF.

This chain joins TRBV2 and TRBJ2-3; 7 bases agree with TRBD2. Per the germline V gene, CDR1 is SNHLY and CDR2 is FYNNEI. V was pared by 6 bases and J by 3 bases, with 0 bases of the junction left unmatched. The CDR3 has 12 residues. CDR3 DNA: TGTGCCAGCAGCGGGGGGACAGATACGCAGTATTTT. It yields the protein CASSGGTDTQYF.

About this clone: Germline is not matched at one junction end, which may reflect a read error. At the DNA level, this CDR3 is encoded by other sequences in the same sample as well. This chain links TRBV7-9 with TRBJ1-1; D gene ambiguous. Germline-derived CDR1 and CDR2 are SEHNR and FQNEAQ (reference sequence). The CDR3 is 15 residues long. The CDR3 coding sequence is TGTGCCAGCAGCTTAGTACCAACAGTGAACACTGAAGCTTTCTTC. Translation gives CASSLVPTVNTEAFF.

This clone was picked up a small number of times. The genes are TRBV4-2 and TRBJ1-5, with D hard to call. Trimming removed 2 bases from V and 0 bases from J, with 23 bases in between. CDR1 and CDR2 from the germline V gene are LGHNA and YNFKEQ. The CDR3 extends over 20 amino acids. Here the CDR3 reads CASSQISRSGGDYSNQPQHF. CDR3 DNA sequence: TGTGCCAGCAGCCAAATCTCCCGGTCCGGAGGCGACTATAGCAATCAGCCCCAGCATTTT.

This clone showed up just a few times. This chain joins TRBV5-6 and TRBJ1-1; D unresolved. CDR1 is SGHDT, CDR2 YYEEEE, per germline. Trimming took off 4 bases at V and 0 bases at J, with 7 bases between the two ends. The CDR3 length is 13 residues. The CDR3 spells CASSAKLNTEAFF. In DNA form, the CDR3 reads TGTGCCAGCAGCGCGAAATTGAACACTGAAGCTTTCTTT. Using reference TRBV5-6 and TRBJ1-1 for the parts outside the CDR3, the full variable domain is DAGVTQSPTHLIKTRGQQVTLRCSPKSGHDTVSWYQQALGQGPQFIFQYYEEEERQRGNFPDRFSGHQFPNYSSELNVNALLLGDSALYLCASSAKLNTEAFFGQGTRLTVV.

There are a few counts of this clone. The chain joins TRBV6-6 to TRBJ2-7, with TRBD2 matching 7 bases. The length of the CDR3 is 13 residues. Germline values: CDR1 MNHNY, CDR2 SVGAGI (reference sequence). The V segment lost 6 bases and the J segment 4 bases; nucleotides outside the gene matches: 6. The CDR3 nucleotides read TGTGCCAGCAGGGTGCGACTAGCTTACGAGCAGTACTTC. Residues: CASRVRLAYEQYF.

J is TRBJ1-2 and V is TRBV5-1, with D unclear. V dropped 1 base and J dropped 7 bases, with 11 bases sitting between them. There are 13 residues in the CDR3. Germline V gives CDR1 SGHRS, CDR2 YFSETQ. Here the CDR3 DNA reads TGCGCCAGCAGCTTGATCCGGGGTGGTGGCTACACCTTC. This translates into CASSLIRGGGYTF. The full variable domain, in which reference TRBV5-1 and TRBJ1-2 provide the parts outside the CDR3, is KAGVTQTPRYLIKTRGQQVTLSCSPISGHRSVSWYQQTPGQGLQFLFEYFSETQRNKGNFPGRFSGRQFSNSRSEMNVSTLELGDSALYLCASSLIRGGGYTFGSGTRLTVV.

The chain couples TRBV5-4 to TRBJ2-4, with a possible D match to TRBD1 (5 bases). The CDR3 loop spans 16 amino acids. Germline V gene data show CDR1 as SGHNT and CDR2 as YYREEE (reference sequence). Trimming left V 1 base short and J 0 bases short, with 11 bases between. The CDR3: CASSLYDSLAKNIQYF. The CDR3 region has the DNA TGTGCCAGCAGCTTGTACGACAGTCTAGCCAAAAACATTCAGTACTTC.

The chain carries TRBV6-1 and TRBJ1-2; D is unclear. The V end lost 2 bases, the J end lost 4 bases, and 14 bases lay between the germline ends. This CDR3 has 15 residues. CDR1 and CDR2 from the germline V gene are MNHNS and SASEGT. The CDR3 DNA sequence: TGTGCCAGCAGTGAAATTAAGACAACTAGCTATGGCTACACCTTC. Amino acid sequence: CASSEIKTTSYGYTF.

The chain uses TRBV14 and TRBJ2-1; 7 nucleotides line up with TRBD2. The CDR3 has 16 residues. The germline V gene has CDR1 SGHDN and CDR2 FVKESK. V gave up 4 bases and J gave up 4 bases; unmatched junction bases: 10. The CDR3 DNA reads as TGTGCCAGCAGCCTCAGAGGGCTAGCGGCATACAATGAGCAGTTCTTC. Encoded protein: CASSLRGLAAYNEQFF.

This clone was detected only once. The chain employs TRBV18 and TRBJ2-1, with 8 bases aligning to TRBD1. The CDR3 is made up of 14 amino acids. J gave up 7 bases and V 4 bases, and 6 bases lay outside the gene matches. Germline V lookup: CDR1 KGHSH, CDR2 LQKENI. As DNA, the CDR3 is TGTGCCAGCTCACTATCTCAGGGGGCTAATGAGCAGTTCTTC. This codes for CASSLSQGANEQFF.

The chain combines TRBV14 with TRBJ2-1; D uncertain. Trimming took off 10 bases at V and 4 bases at J, with 14 bases between the two ends. Germline V gives CDR1 SGHDN, CDR2 FVKESK. The CDR3 has 13 amino acids. The CDR3 sequence is CATTQSEYNEQFF. CDR3 nucleotides: TGTGCCACAACCCAGAGCGAATACAATGAGCAGTTCTTC.

The rearrangement joins TRBV5-1 to TRBJ1-2; D not resolved. The CDR3 runs to 13 residues. Deletions cut 0 bases from V and 2 bases from J, with 5 bases between. The germline V gene encodes CDR1 SGHRS and CDR2 YFSETQ. CDR3 protein: CASSLAGNYGYTF. CDR3 in DNA: TGCGCCAGCAGCTTGGCCGGGAACTATGGCTACACCTTC.

V gene TRBV18 combines with J gene TRBJ2-7; the match to TRBD1 covers 7 bases. V was pared by 6 bases and J by 5 bases, with 10 bases of the junction left unmatched. There are 14 residues in the CDR3. Germline V gene sequence: CDR1 KGHSH, CDR2 LQKENI. Here the CDR3 DNA reads TGTGCCAGCTCCGGTGGGACAGTGAGCGACGAGCAGTACTTC. As protein: CASSGGTVSDEQYF.

The V call is TRBV6-5, the J call TRBJ1-4, with D hard to call. Per germline, CDR1 MNHEY and CDR2 SVGAGI. This CDR3 is 11 amino acids long. Trimming took off 4 bases at V and 6 bases at J, with 3 bases between the two ends. Written as DNA, the CDR3 is TGTGCCAGCAGTTTATATGAAAAACTGTTTTTT. Its translation: CASSLYEKLFF.

This clone was found once. V and J are TRBV29-1 and TRBJ2-3, with D possibly matching TRBD1 (5 bases). This CDR3 region has 16 residues. CDR1 and CDR2 from the germline V gene are SQVTM and ANQGSEA. Between the trimmed V and J ends, which lost 4 bases and 1 base, there was a span of 18 bases. CDR3 in amino acids: CSVVYWGPGRTDTQYF. As DNA, the CDR3 is TGCAGCGTTGTATATTGGGGCCCTGGACGCACAGATACGCAGTATTTT.

The genes are TRBV6-5 and TRBJ1-1; D is ambiguous. CDR3 length: 15 amino acids. Trimming stripped 2 bases from V and 1 base from J, with 11 bases between. Germline CDR1 reads MNHEY; CDR2 reads SVGAGI. DNA for the CDR3: TGTGCCAGCAGTTACGCCGTCGAGCGGAACACTGAAGCTTTCTTT. Protein sequence: CASSYAVERNTEAFF.

This clone was recorded once. J is TRBJ1-2 and V is TRBV12-5; D unclear. The CDR3 length is 15 residues. Per the germline V gene, CDR1 is LGHNT and CDR2 is FRNRAP. Trimming shortened V by 4 bases and J by 8 bases, and 20 bases separated the two germline ends. Here the CDR3 reads CASGSPSTGLGGYTF. The CDR3 DNA reads TGTGCTAGTGGTTCCCCGTCAACGGGGTTAGGGGGCTACACCTTC.

The rearrangement joins TRBV7-9 to TRBJ2-4; tentatively, D is TRBD1 (6 bases). V shed 2 bases and J shed 5 bases, with 13 bases lying between them. The CDR3 loop spans 15 amino acids. Germline V CDR1 and CDR2: SEHNR, FQNEAQ (reference sequence). CDR3 region: CASSLKTTGQNIQYF. Here the CDR3 DNA reads TGTGCCAGCAGCTTAAAGACGACAGGACAAAACATTCAGTACTTC.

This clone is a singleton in its sample. V gene TRBV11-2 combines with J gene TRBJ1-2, with D possibly TRBD1 on 5 matching bases. V was cut by 1 base and J by 7 bases, with 16 bases left in between. Germline CDR1 is SGHAT and CDR2 is FQNNGV. CDR3 size: 15 residues. CDR3 protein: CASSLVRGPGSGYTF. DNA of the CDR3: TGTGCCAGCAGCTTAGTAAGGGGCCCTGGGTCTGGCTACACCTTC.

DNA for the CDR3: TGCGCCAGCTCGGAGGGTTGGGCAGATACGCAGTATTTT. This codes for CASSEGWADTQYF. This chain links TRBV5-1 with TRBJ2-3; maybe TRBD2 (6 bases). Between the trimmed V and J ends, which lost 7 bases and 4 bases, there was a span of 13 bases. The CDR3 has 13 amino acids. Germline lookup yields CDR1 SGHRS and CDR2 YFSETQ.

V usage is TRBV4-2 and J usage is TRBJ2-3; the match to TRBD2 covers 10 bases. The CDR3 length is 18 residues. J lost 0 bases, V lost 7 bases, and 13 bases had no gene match. CDR1 is LGHNA and CDR2 is YNFKEQ in the germline V gene. DNA of the CDR3: TGTGCCAGCACCCACTCCATTATAGCGGGGGGTAGCACAGATACGCAGTATTTT. Amino acids: CASTHSIIAGGSTDTQYF.

The chain is built from TRBV19 and TRBJ1-2; no reliable D call. V was trimmed by 1 base and J by 7 bases, leaving 4 bases between them. This CDR3 contains 11 residues. Germline loops: CDR1 LNHDA, CDR2 SQIVND (reference sequence). CDR3 in amino acids: CASSIAGGYTF. The DNA for the CDR3 is TGTGCCAGTAGTATAGCCGGTGGCTACACCTTC.

This clone turned up a few times. The rearrangement uses TRBV28 and TRBJ2-6; no reliable D call. V lost 4 bases and J 0 bases, leaving 7 bases between the germline ends. CDR1 is MDHEN and CDR2 is SYDVKM in the germline V gene. The CDR3 spans 15 residues. CDR3 coding DNA: TGTGCCAGCAGTTCTAGGTTCTCTGGGGCCAACGTCCTGACTTTC. It codes for CASSSRFSGANVLTF.

The chain is built from TRBV5-1 and TRBJ2-3; D perhaps matches TRBD1 (6 bases). Germline V gives CDR1 SGHRS, CDR2 YFSETQ. Trimming left V 3 bases short and J 1 base short, with 9 bases between. This CDR3 has 14 amino acids. CDR3 sequence (DNA): TGCGCCAGCAGCTGGCGACAGGGCACAGATACGCAGTATTTT. Translation gives CASSWRQGTDTQYF.

The chain has TRBV4-1 and TRBJ2-7, with D hard to call. The CDR3 is 15 amino acids. Trimming took off 1 base at V and 3 bases at J, with 13 bases between the two ends. CDR1 is MGHRA, CDR2 YSYEKL, per germline. This CDR3 is CASSQAILPDYEQYF. CDR3 nucleotide sequence: TGCGCCAGCAGCCAAGCGATCTTACCAGACTACGAGCAGTACTTC.

V gene TRBV5-1 combines with J gene TRBJ2-1; TRBD2 matches at 8 bases. The trim removed 4 bases at V and 4 bases at J, leaving 10 bases unmatched. This CDR3 is 16 amino acids long. Germline V lookup: CDR1 SGHRS, CDR2 YFSETQ. This chain's CDR3 is CASSGGREGGYNEQFF. CDR3 DNA sequence: TGCGCCAGCAGCGGGGGACGGGAGGGAGGGTACAATGAGCAGTTCTTC.